The next 27 T cell receptor beta chains were all read from a single sample in a study of T cells in Graves' hyperthyroidism and ophthalmopathy (dated by TCRdb to the late 2010s). Library creation used multiplex PCR. For sequencing, an Illumina HiSeq 2000 was employed. Amplification of TCR beta CDR3 regions was carried out from RNA transcripts. The TCR CDR3 was subjected to a first round of RT-PCR using the HTBI primer set and the Qiagen OneStep RT-PCR kit. Through fastp at Q25 and MiXCR, TCRdb rebuilt clones from the public reads, retaining in-frame beta chains. All rows with the same CDR3 protein become a single entry with the most common DNA and genes. Counted in this sample were 500,000 to 600,000 distinct CDR3 sequences; 16% of them appeared once. The ten largest clonotypes hold 15% to 20% of the sample. Source material: blood. These TCRs come from a woman aged 18-30 years with Graves' hyperthyroidism.

V and J are TRBV2 and TRBJ2-7; 7 bases align to TRBD2. Germline V lookup: CDR1 SNHLY, CDR2 FYNNEI. The J segment lost 2 bases and the V segment lost 7 bases, leaving 5 bases of the junction unmatched. The CDR3 runs to 13 residues. The chain's CDR3 is CASMRLATYEQYF. The CDR3 DNA reads as TGTGCCAGCATGAGACTAGCCACCTACGAGCAGTACTTC.

This clonotype was counted ten times or more. The V and J genes are TRBV7-2 and TRBJ1-2; 7 positions match TRBD1. This CDR3 comprises 15 residues. J lost 4 bases, V lost 7 bases, and 12 bases had no gene match. Germline CDR1 reads SGHTA; CDR2 reads FQGNSA. The CDR3 reads CASTFRPGQTYGYTF. The DNA for the CDR3 is TGTGCCAGCACCTTCCGGCCGGGACAGACCTATGGCTACACCTTC.

This clonotype appeared a few times. The chain joins TRBV7-2 to TRBJ2-7; D gene uncertain. The CDR3 totals 12 residues. From germline, CDR1 is SGHTA and CDR2 FQGNSA. Trimming removed 5 bases from V and 5 bases from J, with 10 bases in between. The CDR3 sequence: CASSNNKNEQYF. CDR3 nucleotides: TGTGCCAGCAGCAACAATAAGAACGAGCAGTACTTC.

This clonotype was detected many times. This rearrangement joins TRBV27 to TRBJ1-1; D not certain. Trimming pared 3 bases from V and 6 bases from J, leaving 14 bases between. CDR1 is MNHEY and CDR2 is SMNVEV in the germline V gene (reference sequence). The CDR3 consists of 14 residues. The CDR3 loop is CASSFGGQLAEAFF. CDR3 DNA: TGTGCCAGCAGTTTTGGTGGGCAGCTCGCTGAAGCTTTCTTT.

This clonotype was counted between two and nine times. CDR3: CATGEGSSGLPSYEQYF. DNA of the CDR3: TGTGCCACCGGGGAAGGGAGCTCGGGGCTTCCTTCCTACGAGCAGTACTTC. The V and J genes are TRBV15 and TRBJ2-7, with D possibly being TRBD1 or TRBD2 (5 bases each). Trimming cost V 8 bases and J 1 base, with 24 bases left between them. Germline V gene lookup returns CDR1 LNHNV and CDR2 YYDKDF (reference sequence). The CDR3 totals 17 residues.

This clonotype was seen only a few times. The chain carries TRBV9 and TRBJ2-4; D remains ambiguous. Germline loops: CDR1 SGDLS, CDR2 YYNGEE. Between the trimmed V and J ends, which lost 4 bases and 2 bases, there was a span of 10 bases. The CDR3 covers 14 residues. CDR3 loop: CASSLTNSKNIQYF. The CDR3 nucleotides are TGTGCCAGCAGCCTGACCAATTCCAAAAACATTCAGTACTTC.

Many counts were recorded for this clonotype. The V and J genes are TRBV6-2 or TRBV6-3 and TRBJ2-1; D might be TRBD2 (5 bases). The V end lost 0 bases, the J end lost 5 bases, and 11 bases lay between the germline ends. The CDR3 contains 15 residues. Per the germline V gene, CDR1 is MNHEY and CDR2 is SVGEGT. CDR3 sequence reads: CASSYSLEVNNEQFF. CDR3 DNA: TGTGCCAGCAGTTACTCCTTGGAGGTGAACAATGAGCAGTTCTTC.

This clonotype was observed at least ten times. The chain is built from TRBV24-1 and TRBJ1-2; D is ambiguous. The ends were cut back, 4 bases at V and 2 bases at J, with 10 bases in the middle. Germline V gene data show CDR1 as KGHDR and CDR2 as SFDVKD. The CDR3 length is 14 residues. CDR3 DNA sequence: TGTGCCACCAGTGACCCGGGCCCCAACTATGGCTACACCTTC. Its translation: CATSDPGPNYGYTF.

This clonotype appeared many times. This chain joins TRBV6-2 or TRBV6-3 and TRBJ2-4; D not resolved. V shed 5 bases and J shed 5 bases, with 10 bases lying between them. The CDR3 has 13 amino acids. Germline V gene lookup returns CDR1 MNHEY and CDR2 SVGEGT. CDR3 coding DNA: TGTGCCAGCAGTCTCTCGACGGAAAACATTCAGTACTTC. Protein product: CASSLSTENIQYF.

This clonotype was observed many times. The rearrangement joins TRBV2 to TRBJ1-1, with D unresolved. From germline, CDR1 is SNHLY and CDR2 FYNNEI. The CDR3 totals 14 residues. The V gene lost 4 bases and the J gene lost 3 bases, with 12 bases spanning the gap. CDR3 in DNA: TGTGCCAGCAGTGTCCGCCGATGGGACACTGAAGCTTTCTTT. It is translated as CASSVRRWDTEAFF.

In this sample, this clonotype turned up many times. The rearrangement uses TRBV24-1 and TRBJ1-1; 7 bases map to TRBD1. The CDR3 spans 16 residues. V shed 2 bases, J shed 4 bases, and the junction held 9 bases outside the gene matches. In germline, CDR1 is KGHDR, CDR2 SFDVKD. CDR3 sequence (DNA): TGTGCCACCAGTGATTCTGGACATCCAGGGGGCACTGAAGCTTTCTTT. This translates into CATSDSGHPGGTEAFF.

This clonotype was observed at least ten times. The rearrangement links TRBV10-2 to TRBJ2-7; D is perhaps TRBD1 or TRBD2 (6 bases each). The CDR3 runs 14 residues. V was pared by 2 bases and J by 1 base, with 9 bases between. Germline loops: CDR1 WSHSY, CDR2 SAAADI. CDR3 nucleotide sequence: TGCGCCAGCAGTGAGATAGGGGGGTCCTACGAGCAGTACTTC. Protein product: CASSEIGGSYEQYF.

This clonotype has a count of ten or more. V usage is TRBV7-2 and J usage is TRBJ2-5; TRBD2 aligns across 9 bases. The V and J ends lost 4 bases and 3 bases, in that order; junction bases with no gene match: 3. This CDR3 is 14 amino acids long. Germline V gene lookup returns CDR1 SGHTA and CDR2 FQGNSA. The CDR3 region has the DNA TGTGCCAGCAGCTGGGCTAGCGGGGAAGAGACCCAGTACTTC. The encoded protein is CASSWASGEETQYF.

The V and J genes are TRBV6-1 and TRBJ2-1; D uncertain. Trimming took 5 bases from V and 4 from J, leaving 15 bases between them. CDR1 and CDR2 (germline): MNHNS, SASEGT. The CDR3 length is 15 residues. The CDR3 coding sequence is TGTGCCAGCAGTTCCCCAGGTGCCTTTTACAATGAGCAGTTCTTC. This codes for CASSSPGAFYNEQFF.

In its sample, this clonotype was seen many times. This chain joins TRBV3-1 and TRBJ2-1; 8 bases line up with TRBD1. The CDR3 length is 13 residues. Looked up from germline, CDR1 is LGHDT and CDR2 is YNNKEL (reference sequence). V shed 6 bases and J 8 bases; nucleotides not matched to a gene: 6. DNA of the CDR3: TGTGCCAGCAGGGACAGGGCTGACCATGAGCAGTTCTTC. Translated, it gives CASRDRADHEQFF.

This chain uses TRBV4-1 with TRBJ2-2; D is perhaps TRBD2 (6 bases). The CDR3 runs 16 residues. V lost 4 bases and J 1 base, leaving 13 bases between the germline ends. Per germline, CDR1 MGHRA and CDR2 YSYEKL. Here the CDR3 DNA reads TGCGCCAGCAGCCGCACTAGCTGGGGGAACACCGGGGAGCTGTTTTTT. This sequence encodes CASSRTSWGNTGELFF.

Ten or more counts support this clonotype. The V call is TRBV7-2, the J call TRBJ1-2, with 9 bases aligning to TRBD1. Trimming cost V 1 base and J 8 bases; bases outside gene matches: 5. Germline V CDR1 and CDR2: SGHTA, FQGNSA. CDR3 length: 14 residues. CDR3 amino acids: CASSLVQGARGYTF. Here the CDR3 DNA reads TGTGCCAGCAGCTTAGTACAGGGGGCGCGAGGCTACACCTTC.

This clonotype was observed many times. The J gene is TRBJ2-5, the V gene TRBV28; 11 nucleotides agree with TRBD1. The V segment lost 6 bases and the J segment 4 bases; nucleotides outside the gene matches: 10. Germline V lookup: CDR1 MDHEN, CDR2 SYDVKM. CDR3 length: 16 amino acids. The CDR3 sequence is CASRSPGQGAGETQYF. The CDR3 DNA follows: TGTGCCAGCAGATCACCTGGACAGGGGGCGGGAGAGACCCAGTACTTC.

This clonotype was observed many times. V gene TRBV6-5 combines with J gene TRBJ2-2; tentatively, D is TRBD1 (6 bases). V was pared by 2 bases and J by 4 bases, with 14 bases between. CDR1 MNHEY and CDR2 SVGAGI come from the germline V gene. This CDR3 has 16 amino acids. The CDR3 DNA reads TGTGCCAGCAGTTACGAGGGGGTTCGTGGCACCGGGGAGCTGTTTTTT. It encodes CASSYEGVRGTGELFF.

At least ten counts were recorded for this clonotype. This chain joins TRBV9 and TRBJ1-5; D is uncertain. CDR1 and CDR2 (germline): SGDLS, YYNGEE. V dropped 1 base and J dropped 4 bases, with 12 bases sitting between them. The CDR3 spans 15 residues. The CDR3 DNA reads TGTGCCAGCAGCGTATCCGACGGGTGGAATCAGCCCCAGCATTTT. Amino acid sequence: CASSVSDGWNQPQHF.

This clonotype was seen ten or more times. The chain joins TRBV7-2 to TRBJ1-1, with D unresolved. Per germline, CDR1 SGHTA and CDR2 FQGNSA. This CDR3 has 13 residues. Trimming stripped 0 bases from V and 3 bases from J, with 5 bases between. The CDR3 is CASSLAQDTEAFF. The DNA of the CDR3 is TGTGCCAGCAGCTTAGCCCAGGACACTGAAGCTTTCTTT.

This clonotype was observed at least ten times. The rearrangement joins TRBV5-1 to TRBJ2-7, with TRBD1 as a possible D gene (6 bases). The CDR3 loop spans 13 amino acids. V was pared by 4 bases and J by 4 bases, with 12 bases between. Looked up from germline, CDR1 is SGHRS and CDR2 is YFSETQ. CDR3 nucleotides: TGCGCCAGCAGCCGACAGGACCCGTACGAGCAGTACTTC. Protein product: CASSRQDPYEQYF.

This clonotype was detected many times. The rearrangement links TRBV6-1 to TRBJ1-1; D remains ambiguous. V was cut by 10 bases and J by 3 bases, with 15 bases left in between. The CDR3 covers 13 residues. CDR1 and CDR2 (germline): MNHNS, SASEGT. CDR3 sequence reads: CATTLQSDTEAFF. The CDR3 region has the DNA TGTGCCACCACGCTACAGTCGGACACTGAAGCTTTCTTT.

This clonotype was observed a few times. The J gene is TRBJ2-1, the V gene TRBV20-1; the match to TRBD2 covers 7 bases. Germline-derived CDR1 and CDR2 are DFQATT and SNEGSKA (reference sequence). The trim removed 6 bases at V and 4 bases at J, leaving 9 bases unmatched. The CDR3 loop spans 14 amino acids. The CDR3: CSASGTTNYNEQFF. The CDR3 DNA reads TGCAGTGCGTCCGGGACTACGAATTACAATGAGCAGTTCTTC.

There are a few counts of this clonotype. The V and J genes are TRBV20-1 and TRBJ2-1; 9 bases agree with TRBD1. The germline V gene has CDR1 DFQATT and CDR2 SNEGSKA (reference sequence). The CDR3 runs to 15 residues. Germline trimming cut 3 bases from V and 1 base from J; bases unmatched to any gene: 4. CDR3 region: CSARGTGWSYNEQFF. CDR3 nucleotides: TGCAGTGCTAGGGGGACAGGGTGGTCCTACAATGAGCAGTTCTTC.

V and J are TRBV20-1 and TRBJ2-6, with 12 bases fitting TRBD1. Germline lookup yields CDR1 DFQATT and CDR2 SNEGSKA (reference sequence). V shed 1 base, J shed 1 base, and the junction held 8 bases outside the gene matches. This CDR3 is built from 19 residues. In nucleotides, the CDR3 is TGCAGTGCTAGAGTCGGGTTGGGACAGGGGGCATCTGGGGCCAACGTCCTGACTTTC. Translation gives CSARVGLGQGASGANVLTF.

This clonotype appeared many times. This sequence joins TRBV20-1 and TRBJ2-3; 11 bases align to TRBD2. With 6 bases clipped from V and 4 bases from J, the junction kept 6 bases outside the gene matches. CDR1 and CDR2 (germline): DFQATT, SNEGSKA (reference sequence). The CDR3 runs 14 residues. For the CDR3, the DNA is TGCAGTGCGATGACTAGCGGGACCGCAGATACGCAGTATTTT. Protein sequence: CSAMTSGTADTQYF.